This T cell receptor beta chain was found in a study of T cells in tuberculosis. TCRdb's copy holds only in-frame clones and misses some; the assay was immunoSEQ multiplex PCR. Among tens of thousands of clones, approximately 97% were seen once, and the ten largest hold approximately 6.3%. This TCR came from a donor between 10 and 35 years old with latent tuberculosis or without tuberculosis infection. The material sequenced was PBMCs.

The CDR3 DNA reads as TGTGCCAGCAGCCGCGACACCGGGACAGCTTATGGCTACACCTTC. Protein sequence: CASSRDTGTAYGYTF. V gene TRBV7-2 combines with J gene TRBJ1-2, with TRBD1 matching over 7 bases. The trim removed 5 bases at V and 5 bases at J, leaving 11 bases unmatched. CDR3 size: 15 residues. Germline CDR1 and CDR2: SGHTA and FQGNSA.